Described below is a single T cell receptor beta chain sequence and its context. Antigen: not known. This CDR3 is built from 12 residues. The V end was cut by 4 bases, the J end by 2 bases, with 9 bases between. Germline V gives CDR1 SQVTM, CDR2 ANQGSEA. This entry comes from a study of cytomegalovirus exposure and HLA in healthy donors. The study, taken as a whole, reports: Clonal expansion was found to be greater in HLA-associated TCR beta chains than in equally common others in a later analysis. By HLA locus, TCR association rates varied in a later analysis, with DRB1 showing the most and HLA-C the fewest.

PCR primers comprised 60 Vbeta and 13 Jbeta primers. Only in-frame clones appear in the TCRdb table, and some are missing; sequencing was by immunoSEQ multiplex PCR. The data contain 130,000 or so clones, around 75% of them singletons. Input material: PBMCs. The chain combines TRBV29-1 with TRBJ2-7; unclear D gene. This sequence was found in a woman in her forties in good health and CMV-seropositive. The CDR3 reads CSVVAETYEQYF. Here the CDR3 DNA reads TGCAGCGTTGTCGCGGAAACCTACGAGCAGTACTTC.